The clone carrying this T cell receptor (beta chain) was counted between two and nine times. Antigen specificity is unknown. The data stem from a study of cytomegalovirus exposure and HLA in healthy donors. Study observations and caveats: The classifier reportedly diagnosed cytomegalovirus status with high specificity and sensitivity. Many donors carried some public TCRs, although rarity characterized most TCR sequences.

Donors were drawn from the 120-subject validation cohort, separate from the roughly 610-subject first cohort. Here immunoSEQ multiplex PCR was the method, and the copy in TCRdb shows in-frame clones only, minus some. The profile shows 150,000 to 250,000 clones, roughly 81% of them singletons. The sequenced sample consisted of PBMCs. The source is a woman aged 25 to 39 in good health and CMV-seronegative.

Here the CDR3 reads CASSAHREGYTF. CDR3 sequence (DNA): TGTGCCAGCAGCGCCCACAGGGAAGGCTACACCTTC. V and J are TRBV5-4 and TRBJ1-2; D is possibly TRBD1 (6 bases). The CDR3 consists of 12 residues. V was clipped by 4 bases and J by 8 bases, with 12 bases between them. Germline V gene lookup returns CDR1 SGHNT and CDR2 YYREEE (reference sequence).